Detailed here is one T cell receptor beta chain. The data stem from a study of blood T cell repertoires in COVID-19. On the study more broadly: Samples taken during acute and convalescent COVID-19 were collected in the United States, Italy and Spain. PBMCs, B-cell-depleted T cells, or T cells were the source of the cDNA or gDNA that made up the material.

Per the study methods: Reference gene primer amplification yielded estimated nucleated cell counts. Sequencing used immunoSEQ multiplex PCR; TCRdb keeps in-frame clones, though not all of them. V and J calls and clone size follow that table, whereas D and trimming were derived from the DNA. The table shows roughly 70,000 clones, with more than 75% occurring only once. From germline, CDR1 is LNHDA and CDR2 SQIVND (reference sequence). Trimming left V 7 bases short and J 0 bases short, with 11 bases between. The CDR3 is made up of 14 amino acids. Input material: peripheral blood. The chain is built from TRBV19 and TRBJ2-3, with D tentatively TRBD2 (6 bases). This TCR was recovered from a human donor in a cohort sampled during active COVID-19. This chain's CDR3 is CASKVGGSTDTQYF. CDR3 DNA: TGTGCCAGTAAGGTGGGGGGAAGCACAGATACGCAGTATTTT.